This T cell receptor (beta chain) was captured in a study of OX40 agonist ivuxolimab in advanced cancers. Study outcomes and limitations: Researchers did not establish what antigens the expanded peripheral T cells target. Some nonresponders likewise displayed low normalized T-cell clonal expansion. At 0.1-3.0 mg/kg, partial responders had clonal expansion among the lowest observed.

Using immunoSEQ multiplex PCR, the repertoire was profiled, and TCRdb retains in-frame clones only, with some absent. The repertoire holds 60,000 to 80,000 clones, just under 85% seen once, with 5.5% to 7% in the top ten. Exclusion of a patient followed from autoimmune disease history or systemic immunosuppression. Turning to this clone: Its target is unknown.

The junction had 10 bases not matched to a gene; V was cut back by 1 base and J by 7 bases. The V gene's germline CDR1 is SGHTS and CDR2 YDEGEE. The CDR3 extends over 15 amino acids. The chain employs TRBV5-8 and TRBJ2-7; 8 bases are a match to TRBD1. Sequencing was performed on CD4+ or CD8+ T cells sorted from blood, taken in a trial of the OX40 agonist ivuxolimab. The TCR was taken from an adult with an advanced solid tumor such as melanoma, head and neck, liver or kidney cancer. The CDR3 coding sequence is TGTGCCAGCAGCTTGACTGGACAGGGCAAGTGGGAGCAGTACGTC. Translated, it gives CASSLTGQGKWEQYV.